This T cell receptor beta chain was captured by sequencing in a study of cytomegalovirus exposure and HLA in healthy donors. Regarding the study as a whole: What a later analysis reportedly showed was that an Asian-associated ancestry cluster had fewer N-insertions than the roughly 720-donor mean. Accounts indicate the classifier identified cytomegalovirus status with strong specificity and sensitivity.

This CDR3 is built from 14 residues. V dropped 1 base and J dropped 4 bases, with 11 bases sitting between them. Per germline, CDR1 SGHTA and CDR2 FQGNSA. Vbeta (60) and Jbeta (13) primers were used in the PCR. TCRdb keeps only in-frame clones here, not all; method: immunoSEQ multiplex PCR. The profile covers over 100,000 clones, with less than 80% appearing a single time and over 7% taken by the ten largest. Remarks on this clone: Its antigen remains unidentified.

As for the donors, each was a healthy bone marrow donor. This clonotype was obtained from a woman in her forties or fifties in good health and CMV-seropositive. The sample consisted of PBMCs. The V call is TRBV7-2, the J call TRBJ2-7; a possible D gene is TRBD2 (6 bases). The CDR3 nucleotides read TGTGCCAGCAGCTTAGGGACTATCAATTACGAGCAGTACTTC. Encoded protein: CASSLGTINYEQYF.